This passage covers 12 T cell receptor beta chains from one sample sequenced in a study of shared clonotypes between healthy human individuals. Sequenced by immunoSEQ multiplex PCR; TCRdb stores in-frame clones only, minus some. The sample yields about 520,000 clones, about 96% seen once. Sequenced sample: naive CD4+ T cells sorted from blood. The sample's subset: CD45RA+ positively selected. The receptors were sampled from a woman in her twenties or thirties in good health.

This chain joins TRBV9 and TRBJ2-6; TRBD1 is a possible D gene (5 bases). Trimming took 2 bases from V and 4 from J, leaving 10 bases between them. Germline V CDR1 and CDR2: SGDLS, YYNGEE. CDR3 size: 15 residues. This chain's CDR3 is CASSVLGAGANVLTF. The CDR3 DNA follows: TGTGCCAGCAGCGTCCTTGGGGCCGGGGCCAACGTCCTGACTTTC.

The count of this clone is one. The V call is TRBV29-1, the J call TRBJ2-1, with 8 bases matching TRBD2. The V and J ends lost 0 bases and 5 bases, in that order; junction bases with no gene match: 6. CDR1 SQVTM and CDR2 ANQGSEA come from the germline V gene. The CDR3 length is 15 residues. The CDR3 region is CSVEESPGGHNEQFF. The CDR3 coding sequence is TGCAGCGTTGAAGAATCTCCGGGGGGGCACAATGAGCAGTTCTTC.

The V and J genes are TRBV9 and TRBJ2-1, with TRBD2 matching over 12 bases. This CDR3 has 15 residues. Germline lookup yields CDR1 SGDLS and CDR2 YYNGEE. The J segment lost 4 bases and the V segment lost 4 bases, leaving 3 bases of the junction unmatched. This CDR3 reads CASSPTSGSYNEQFF. As DNA, the CDR3 is TGTGCCAGCAGCCCGACTAGCGGGAGTTACAATGAGCAGTTCTTC.

This chain connects TRBV5-1 to TRBJ2-1; tentatively, D is TRBD2 (6 bases). The V and J ends lost 1 base and 13 bases respectively, with 9 bases between them. The CDR3 is made up of 11 amino acids. From germline, CDR1 is SGHRS and CDR2 YFSETQ. CDR3 residues: CASSLSSGQFF. The CDR3 coding sequence is TGCGCCAGCAGCTTGAGTAGCGGCCAGTTCTTC. The variable domain in full, with the rest retrieved from reference TRBV5-1 and TRBJ2-1, is KAGVTQTPRYLIKTRGQQVTLSCSPISGHRSVSWYQQTPGQGLQFLFEYFSETQRNKGNFPGRFSGRQFSNSRSEMNVSTLELGDSALYLCASSLSSGQFFGPGTRLTVL.

This clone was seen a single time. The V and J genes are TRBV13 and TRBJ1-2; no clear D. This CDR3 has 13 residues. Germline V gene sequence: CDR1 PRHDT, CDR2 FYEKMQ (reference sequence). Trimming stripped 2 bases from V and 4 bases from J, with 8 bases between. CDR3: CASSLRPGYGYTF. In nucleotides, the CDR3 is TGTGCCAGCAGCTTACGTCCAGGCTATGGCTACACCTTC.

The rearrangement links TRBV19 to TRBJ2-5; 8 bases align to TRBD1. This CDR3 region has 15 residues. After removal of 5 bases from V and 5 bases from J, the junction contained 10 bases not matched to a gene. Germline V gene sequence: CDR1 LNHDA, CDR2 SQIVND (reference sequence). CDR3: CASSLSGGHLETQYF. CDR3 sequence (DNA): TGTGCCAGTAGTCTATCAGGGGGCCATTTGGAGACCCAGTACTTC.

The rearrangement joins TRBV28 to TRBJ2-3; 11 positions agree with TRBD2. From germline, CDR1 is MDHEN and CDR2 SYDVKM. V was pared by 5 bases and J by 1 base, with 11 bases of the junction left unmatched. This CDR3 has 18 amino acids. CDR3 region: CASSPSLGLADRTDTQYF. The CDR3 nucleotides read TGTGCCAGCAGTCCTAGCCTGGGACTAGCGGATCGCACAGATACGCAGTATTTT.

The chain uses TRBV28 and TRBJ2-2; 8 bases line up with TRBD2. With V trimmed by 6 bases and J by 4 bases, 10 bases remained unmatched. Germline CDR1 reads MDHEN; CDR2 reads SYDVKM. This CDR3 region has 16 residues. The CDR3 loop reads CASRPGLATSTGELFF. Here the CDR3 DNA reads TGTGCCAGCAGGCCCGGACTAGCAACGTCCACCGGGGAGCTGTTTTTT.

The gene calls are TRBV18 and TRBJ2-1; TRBD1 matches at 8 bases. The CDR3 has 15 residues. Germline CDR1 KGHSH, CDR2 LQKENI. The ends lost 8 bases at V and 1 base at J; junction bases unmatched: 7. This chain's CDR3 is CASRQGAGSYNEQFF. CDR3 nucleotides: TGTGCCAGCCGCCAGGGGGCTGGGTCCTACAATGAGCAGTTCTTC.

V and J are TRBV28 and TRBJ1-3; no clear D gene. Deletions cut 7 bases from V and 4 bases from J, with 11 bases between. The CDR3 sequence is 13 residues long. Germline V lookup: CDR1 MDHEN, CDR2 SYDVKM. As DNA, the CDR3 is TGTGCCAGCACCCGTAGTCCGGGAAACACCATATATTTT. Protein product: CASTRSPGNTIYF.

This clone was seen a single time. V usage is TRBV5-1 and J usage is TRBJ1-1; D may be TRBD1 (6 bases). CDR3 length equals 16 residues. Trimming left V 2 bases short and J 5 bases short, with 19 bases between. Germline CDR1 is SGHRS and CDR2 is YFSETQ. The CDR3 nucleotides are TGCGCCAGCAGCTTACTAACAGGGCTCGGAGGGACTGAAGCTTTCTTT. Amino acids: CASSLLTGLGGTEAFF.

V usage is TRBV28 and J usage is TRBJ1-5, with TRBD1 matching 10 bases. This CDR3 is built from 17 residues. V gave up 5 bases and J gave up 11 bases; unmatched junction bases: 18. CDR1 MDHEN and CDR2 SYDVKM come from the germline V gene. The CDR3 DNA sequence: TGTGCCAGCAGTCCTTTTCTCCACGGACAGGGGGAGAAGACCCAGCATTTT. Protein sequence: CASSPFLHGQGEKTQHF. The whole variable domain, filled in from reference TRBV28 and TRBJ1-5, reads DVKVTQSSRYLVKRTGEKVFLECVQDMDHENMFWYRQDPGLGLRLIYFSYDVKMKEKGDIPEGYSVSREKKERFSLILESASTNQTSMYLCASSPFLHGQGEKTQHFGDGTRLSIL.